The 25 T cell receptor beta chains given below trace back to one sample, sequenced in a study of T cells after yellow fever vaccination. Via MiXCR, TCRdb re-called the 5' RACE reads, giving one row per CDR3 protein. The sample has 500,000 to 550,000 distinct CDR3 sequences, about a fifth seen once. This material consisted of PBMCs, taken less than 25 days after the first yellow fever vaccination. These receptor sequences come from a man aged 18 to 30 who received the YFV17D yellow fever vaccine.

The chain joins TRBV27 to TRBJ2-3, with 7 bases lining up with TRBD1. The CDR3 sequence is 16 residues long. The V gene end was trimmed by 7 bases and the J gene end by 6 bases; junction bases not matched to a gene: 16. Germline V gene lookup returns CDR1 MNHEY and CDR2 SMNVEV (reference sequence). This CDR3 reads CASTPVGPGRGDTQYF. The CDR3 DNA follows: TGTGCCAGCACCCCAGTGGGCCCCGGCAGGGGGGATACGCAGTATTTT.

The chain couples TRBV7-6 to TRBJ2-5, with 10 bases lining up with TRBD1. Trimming at V came to 5 bases and at J to 5 bases, leaving 11 bases not matched to a gene. Germline-derived CDR1 and CDR2 are SGHVS and FNYEAQ. The CDR3 is made up of 16 amino acids. The chain's CDR3 is CASSPSTKDRGETQYF. CDR3 nucleotides: TGTGCCAGCAGCCCATCGACGAAGGACAGGGGGGAGACCCAGTACTTC.

This clonotype was observed at least ten times. The junction shows a germline mismatch at one end, possibly a read error. The genes are TRBV12-3 or TRBV12-4 and TRBJ2-3; D tentatively reads TRBD1 or TRBD2 (5 bases each). The CDR3 is 13 residues long. CDR3 protein: CASSRVGAETQYF. The CDR3, as DNA: TGTGCCAGCAGTCGGGTCGGGGCAGAGACGCAGTATTTT.

The chain uses TRBV5-1 and TRBJ1-4, with 9 bases aligning to TRBD1. Germline loops: CDR1 SGHRS, CDR2 YFSETQ. The length of the CDR3 is 16 residues. Losses at the gene ends were 4 bases for V and 4 bases for J; bases not matched to a gene: 8. DNA for the CDR3: TGCGCCAGCAGCGATACAGGGGGCGCTGGTAATGAAAAACTGTTTTTT. Translation gives CASSDTGGAGNEKLFF.

This clonotype occurred a few times. This rearrangement joins TRBV29-1 to TRBJ1-2; 9 bases are a match to TRBD1. The CDR3 consists of 12 residues. V lost 2 bases, J lost 8 bases, and 3 bases stayed unmatched. Germline V gives CDR1 SQVTM, CDR2 ANQGSEA. The CDR3: CSVESTGGGYTF. DNA of the CDR3: TGCAGCGTTGAATCGACAGGGGGAGGCTACACCTTC. Looking up the rest from reference TRBV29-1 and TRBJ1-2 gives the full variable domain: SAVISQKPSRDICQRGTSLTIQCQVDSQVTMMFWYRQQPGQSLTLIATANQGSEATYESGFVIDKFPISRPNLTFSTLTVSNMSPEDSSIYLCSVESTGGGYTFGSGTRLTVV.

The CDR3: CASTGSPFYGYTF. The CDR3 DNA reads TGTGCCAGCACTGGCAGCCCTTTCTATGGCTACACCTTC. This chain uses TRBV6-6 with TRBJ1-2; D not resolved. Germline V gives CDR1 MNHNY, CDR2 SVGAGI (reference sequence). Trimming pared 7 bases from V and 4 bases from J, leaving 13 bases between. This CDR3 spans 13 amino acids.

J is TRBJ2-7 and V is TRBV6-1; TRBD1 matches at 10 bases. Germline CDR1 MNHNS, CDR2 SASEGT. This CDR3 is built from 15 residues. The V and J ends lost 5 bases and 1 base, in that order; junction bases with no gene match: 5. The CDR3 here is CASSRRQGASYEQYF. The CDR3 DNA reads as TGTGCCAGCAGTCGGCGACAGGGGGCTTCCTACGAGCAGTACTTC.

This chain connects TRBV5-1 to TRBJ2-7; D is perhaps TRBD1 (5 bases). V was cut by 4 bases and J by 5 bases, with 13 bases left in between. The germline CDR1 and CDR2 sequences are SGHRS and YFSETQ. The CDR3 is 13 amino acids. The CDR3 region is CASSQAAGNEQYF. CDR3 DNA sequence: TGCGCCAGCAGCCAAGCAGCAGGGAACGAGCAGTACTTC.

V is TRBV12-3 or TRBV12-4 and J is TRBJ1-1; TRBD1 aligns across 8 bases. With V trimmed by 3 bases and J by 6 bases, 6 bases remained unmatched. This CDR3 is 14 amino acids long. CDR3 nucleotides: TGTGCCAGCAGTTTGGACAGGGTCTATTCTGAAGCTTTCTTT. Its translation is CASSLDRVYSEAFF.

This chain uses TRBV7-9 with TRBJ1-2; the D is unclear. The CDR3 sequence is 13 residues long. Trimming pared 2 bases from V and 4 bases from J, leaving 8 bases between. Germline CDR1 SEHNR, CDR2 FQNEAQ (reference sequence). Here the CDR3 reads CASSLWASYGYTF. The CDR3 DNA is TGTGCCAGCAGCTTATGGGCATCCTATGGCTACACCTTC.

This clonotype was seen a few times. The rearrangement uses TRBV5-1 and TRBJ2-5, with D perhaps matching TRBD1 (5 bases). V lost 4 bases and J 6 bases, leaving 19 bases between the germline ends. The CDR3 has 15 amino acids. Germline V gene lookup returns CDR1 SGHRS and CDR2 YFSETQ. CDR3 DNA: TGCGCCAGCAGCAAGAGCCTCAGGGATTCGAAGACCCAGTACTTC. It translates to CASSKSLRDSKTQYF.

This chain uses TRBV4-3 with TRBJ1-4, with a weak D call TRBD1 (6 bases). The germline gives CDR1 LGHNA, CDR2 YSLEER. V dropped 4 bases and J dropped 1 base, with 13 bases sitting between them. The CDR3 loop spans 16 amino acids. The CDR3 bases are TGCGCCAGCAGCCGAGTCAAGGGGGTAACTAATGAAAAACTGTTTTTT. Its translation: CASSRVKGVTNEKLFF.

CDR3 loop: CASSPTPRGSKKLFF. The CDR3 DNA follows: TGTGCCAGCAGCCCTACTCCCAGGGGTAGTAAAAAACTGTTTTTT. V and J are TRBV7-2 and TRBJ1-4, with D tentatively TRBD1 (6 bases). In germline, CDR1 is SGHTA, CDR2 FQGNSA. V was cut by 5 bases and J by 9 bases, with 19 bases left in between. The CDR3 spans 15 residues. Full variable domain (remainder filled in from reference TRBV7-2 and TRBJ1-4): GAGVSQSPSNKVTEKGKDVELRCDPISGHTALYWYRQSLGQGLEFLIYFQGNSAPDKSGLPSDRFSAERTGGSVSTLTIQRTQQEDSAVYLCASSPTPRGSKKLFFGSGTQLSVL.

Concerning this clonotype itself: An end of the junction differs from the germline gene, which may be a read error. CDR3: CASSEGWTSEARESQYF. The CDR3 bases are TGTGCCAGCAGTGAAGGGTGGACTAGCGAAGCAAGAGAGTCCCAGTACTTC. The rearrangement joins TRBV6-1 to TRBJ2-5; TRBD2 agrees at 9 bases. This CDR3 comprises 17 residues. The V gene's germline CDR1 is MNHNS and CDR2 SASEGT.

The V gene is TRBV4-2, the J gene TRBJ2-3; 11 bases line up with TRBD1. The V gene end was trimmed by 0 bases and the J gene end by 4 bases; junction bases not matched to a gene: 6. The germline gives CDR1 LGHNA, CDR2 YNFKEQ. The CDR3 sequence is 17 residues long. CDR3 nucleotide sequence: TGTGCCAGCAGCCAAGATGGGGGGACAGGGGGTTCAGATACGCAGTATTTT. It codes for CASSQDGGTGGSDTQYF.

This clonotype occurred a few times. The chain has TRBV11-3 and TRBJ2-1, with 9 bases lining up with TRBD1. V lost 3 bases to trimming and J lost 6 bases; unmatched junction nucleotides: 9. Germline-derived CDR1 and CDR2 are SGHNT and YENEEA. The CDR3 is 16 amino acids. This CDR3 reads CASSLEQGAIGNEQFF. The CDR3 DNA reads as TGTGCCAGCAGCTTGGAACAGGGGGCGATTGGCAATGAGCAGTTCTTC.

The chain couples TRBV10-3 to TRBJ2-1; D remains unclear. The V end lost 4 bases, the J end lost 0 bases, and 10 bases lay between the germline ends. CDR1 and CDR2 from the germline V gene are ENHRY and SYGVKD. The CDR3 loop spans 15 amino acids. This CDR3 reads CAISGFVSSYNEQFF. The DNA for the CDR3 is TGTGCCATCAGTGGGTTTGTCTCCTCCTACAATGAGCAGTTCTTC.

The gene calls are TRBV7-6 and TRBJ2-5; D is possibly TRBD1 (6 bases). CDR1 and CDR2 from the germline V gene are SGHVS and FNYEAQ. The CDR3 runs 14 residues. Trimming took 5 bases from V and 4 from J, leaving 14 bases between them. The CDR3 DNA reads as TGTGCCAGCAGCCGAGGCGACAGGATAGAGACCCAGTACTTC. This translates into CASSRGDRIETQYF. Full variable domain (missing parts from reference TRBV7-6 and TRBJ2-5): GAGVSQSPRYKVTKRGQDVALRCDPISGHVSLYWYRQALGQGPEFLTYFNYEAQQDKSGLPNDRFSAERPEGSISTLTIQRTEQRDSAMYRCASSRGDRIETQYFGPGTRLLVL.

This sequence joins TRBV13 and TRBJ2-1; D gene uncertain. Germline CDR1 reads PRHDT; CDR2 reads FYEKMQ (reference sequence). The ends were cut back, 3 bases at V and 8 bases at J, with 14 bases in the middle. This CDR3 has 14 amino acids. The CDR3 DNA sequence: TGTGCCAGCAGCTTGATGTCCCGCGTGGATGAGCAGTTCTTC. It is translated as CASSLMSRVDEQFF.

The J gene is TRBJ1-2, the V gene TRBV6-6, with D unresolved. This CDR3 region has 13 residues. The V end lost 4 bases, the J end lost 2 bases, and 8 bases lay between the germline ends. CDR1 MNHNY and CDR2 SVGAGI come from the germline V gene (reference sequence). The CDR3 DNA reads as TGTGCCAGCAGTTCTACTGACAACTATGGCTACACCTTC. Amino acid sequence: CASSSTDNYGYTF.

This chain joins TRBV14 and TRBJ2-5; weak D call: TRBD2 (5 bases). The CDR3 extends over 12 amino acids. Germline CDR1 reads SGHDN; CDR2 reads FVKESK. V was clipped by 6 bases and J by 5 bases, with 10 bases between them. CDR3 loop: CASRRSGETQYF. CDR3 in DNA: TGTGCCAGCAGAAGGTCGGGGGAGACCCAGTACTTC.

Only a few counts were recorded for this clonotype. The genes are TRBV12-3 or TRBV12-4 and TRBJ2-5; D might be TRBD1 or TRBD2, each matching 5 bases. The CDR3 contains 14 residues. V gave up 3 bases and J gave up 5 bases, with 13 bases separating them. The CDR3 is CASSFVGTGETQYF. CDR3 DNA: TGTGCCAGCAGTTTTGTGGGGACGGGGGAGACCCAGTACTTC.

This clonotype was detected many times. V and J are TRBV4-1 and TRBJ1-5, with D possibly matching TRBD1 (6 bases). The length of the CDR3 is 12 residues. With 1 base removed from V and 9 bases from J, the gap between germline ends came to 7 bases. In germline, CDR1 is MGHRA, CDR2 YSYEKL. CDR3 DNA: TGCGCCAGCAGCCAAGTAGGGGGGCCCCAGCATTTT. Residues: CASSQVGGPQHF.

This chain joins TRBV20-1 and TRBJ1-5; D might be TRBD1 (5 bases). The V end lost 6 bases, the J end lost 2 bases, and 11 bases lay between the germline ends. This CDR3 has 13 amino acids. The germline V gene encodes CDR1 DFQATT and CDR2 SNEGSKA (reference sequence). CDR3 in amino acids: CSALQERNQPQHF. CDR3 nucleotides: TGCAGTGCCCTACAGGAACGCAATCAGCCCCAGCATTTT.

Only a few counts were recorded for this clonotype. The chain recombines TRBV7-3 with TRBJ2-7; weak D call: TRBD2 (5 bases). Germline CDR1 is SGHTA and CDR2 is FQGTGA. Trimming took 1 base from V and 7 from J, leaving 17 bases between them. CDR3 length: 15 residues. The CDR3 DNA is TGTGCCAGCAGCTTAAACGCGGGCCCCACGGGGGAGCAGTACTTC. Its translation: CASSLNAGPTGEQYF.